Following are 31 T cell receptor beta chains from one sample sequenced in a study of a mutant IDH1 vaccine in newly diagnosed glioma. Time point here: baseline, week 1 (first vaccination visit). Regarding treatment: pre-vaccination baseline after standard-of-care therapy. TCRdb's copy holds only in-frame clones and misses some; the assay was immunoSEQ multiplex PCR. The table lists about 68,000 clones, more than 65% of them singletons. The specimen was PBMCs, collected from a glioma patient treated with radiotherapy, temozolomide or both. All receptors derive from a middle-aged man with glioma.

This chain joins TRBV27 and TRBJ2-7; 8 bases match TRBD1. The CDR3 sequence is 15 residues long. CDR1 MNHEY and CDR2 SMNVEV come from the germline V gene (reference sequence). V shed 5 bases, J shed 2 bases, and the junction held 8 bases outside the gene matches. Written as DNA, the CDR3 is TGTGCCAGCAGTCCCCTCCGGACAGGGACCTACGAGCAGTACTTC. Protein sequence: CASSPLRTGTYEQYF.

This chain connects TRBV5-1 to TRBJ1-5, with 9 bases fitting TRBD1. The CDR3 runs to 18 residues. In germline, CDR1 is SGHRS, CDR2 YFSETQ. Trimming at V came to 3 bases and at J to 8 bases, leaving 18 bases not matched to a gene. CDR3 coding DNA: TGCGCCAGCAGCTGGGAACCCGATTCCGGGACAGGGATAGAGCCCCAGCATTTT. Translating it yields CASSWEPDSGTGIEPQHF.

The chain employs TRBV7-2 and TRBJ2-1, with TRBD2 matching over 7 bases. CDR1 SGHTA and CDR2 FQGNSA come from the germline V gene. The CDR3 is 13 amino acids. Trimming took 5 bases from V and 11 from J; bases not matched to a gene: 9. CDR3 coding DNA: TGTGCCAGCAGCCTCCCAGCGGGGATCCAGCAGTTCTTC. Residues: CASSLPAGIQQFF.

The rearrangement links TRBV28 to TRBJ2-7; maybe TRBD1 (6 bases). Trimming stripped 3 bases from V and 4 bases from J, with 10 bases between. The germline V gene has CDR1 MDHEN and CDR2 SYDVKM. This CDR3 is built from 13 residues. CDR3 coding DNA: TGTGCCAGCAGTTTCGACAGGCTATACGAGCAGTACTTC. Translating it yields CASSFDRLYEQYF.

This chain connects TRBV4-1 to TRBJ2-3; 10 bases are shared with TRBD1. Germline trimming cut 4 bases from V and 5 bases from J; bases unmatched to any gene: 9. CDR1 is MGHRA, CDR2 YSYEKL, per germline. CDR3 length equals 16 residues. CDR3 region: CASSRGGTGVIDTQYF. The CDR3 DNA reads TGCGCCAGCAGCCGGGGGGGGACAGGGGTGATAGATACGCAGTATTTT.

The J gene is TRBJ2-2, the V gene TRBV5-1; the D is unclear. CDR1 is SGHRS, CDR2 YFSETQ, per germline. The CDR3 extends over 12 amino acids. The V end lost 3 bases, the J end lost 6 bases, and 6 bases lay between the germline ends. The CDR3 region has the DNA TGCGCCAGCAGCTCCAATGCCGGGGAGCTGTTTTTT. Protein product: CASSSNAGELFF. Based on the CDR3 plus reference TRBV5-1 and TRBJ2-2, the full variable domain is KAGVTQTPRYLIKTRGQQVTLSCSPISGHRSVSWYQQTPGQGLQFLFEYFSETQRNKGNFPGRFSGRQFSNSRSEMNVSTLELGDSALYLCASSSNAGELFFGEGSRLTVL.

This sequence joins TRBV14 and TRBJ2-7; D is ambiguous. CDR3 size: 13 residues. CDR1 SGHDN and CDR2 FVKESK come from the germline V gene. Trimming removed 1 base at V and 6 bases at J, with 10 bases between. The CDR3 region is CASSQAATSEQYF. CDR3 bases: TGTGCCAGCAGCCAAGCGGCTACCTCCGAGCAGTACTTC.

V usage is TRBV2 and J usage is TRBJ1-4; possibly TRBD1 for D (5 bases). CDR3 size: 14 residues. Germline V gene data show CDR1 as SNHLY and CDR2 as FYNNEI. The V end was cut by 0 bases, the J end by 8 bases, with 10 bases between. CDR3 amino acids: CASSEAGVGEKLFF. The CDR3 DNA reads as TGTGCCAGCAGTGAAGCAGGGGTCGGGGAAAAACTGTTTTTT.

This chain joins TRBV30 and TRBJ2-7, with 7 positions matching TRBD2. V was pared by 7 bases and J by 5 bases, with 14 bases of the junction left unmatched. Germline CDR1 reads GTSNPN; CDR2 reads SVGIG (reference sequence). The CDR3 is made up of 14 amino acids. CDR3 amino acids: CASSSWTRMDEQYF. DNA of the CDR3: TGTGCCTCCTCGAGCTGGACTAGGATGGACGAGCAGTACTTC.

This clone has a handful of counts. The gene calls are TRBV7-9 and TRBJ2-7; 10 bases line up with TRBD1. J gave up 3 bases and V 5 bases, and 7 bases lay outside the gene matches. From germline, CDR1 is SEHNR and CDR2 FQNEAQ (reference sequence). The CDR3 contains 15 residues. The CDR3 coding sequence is TGTGCCAGCAGCCCCGGGACAGGGGAGTACTACGAGCAGTACTTC. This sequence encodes CASSPGTGEYYEQYF.

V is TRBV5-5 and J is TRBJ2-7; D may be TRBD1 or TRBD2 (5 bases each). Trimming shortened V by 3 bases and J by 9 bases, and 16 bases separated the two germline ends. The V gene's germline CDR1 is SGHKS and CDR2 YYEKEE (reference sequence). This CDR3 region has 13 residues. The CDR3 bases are TGTGCCAGCAGCTCCGGGACCGAATCCTCGCAGTACTTC. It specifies CASSSGTESSQYF. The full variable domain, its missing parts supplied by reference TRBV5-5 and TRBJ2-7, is DAGVTQSPTHLIKTRGQQVTLRCSPISGHKSVSWYQQVLGQGPQFIFQYYEKEERGRGNFPDRFSARQFPNYSSELNVNALLLGDSALYLCASSSGTESSQYFGPGTRLTVT.

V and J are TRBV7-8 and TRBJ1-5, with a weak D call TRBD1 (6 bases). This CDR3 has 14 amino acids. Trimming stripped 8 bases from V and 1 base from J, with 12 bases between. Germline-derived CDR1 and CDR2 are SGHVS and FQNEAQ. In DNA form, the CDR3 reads TGTGCCAGCCGTTTGGGGGCGAGCAATCAGCCCCAGCATTTT. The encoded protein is CASRLGASNQPQHF.

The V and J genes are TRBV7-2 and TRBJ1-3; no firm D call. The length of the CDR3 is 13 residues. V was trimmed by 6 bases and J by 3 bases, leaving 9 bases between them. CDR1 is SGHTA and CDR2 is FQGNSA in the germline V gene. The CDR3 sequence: CASSQTNGNTIYF. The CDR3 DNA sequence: TGTGCCAGCAGTCAAACAAATGGAAACACCATATATTTT.

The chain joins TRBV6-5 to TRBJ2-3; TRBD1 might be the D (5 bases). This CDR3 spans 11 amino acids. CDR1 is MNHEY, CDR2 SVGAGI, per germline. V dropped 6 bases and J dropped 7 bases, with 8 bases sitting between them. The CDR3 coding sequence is TGTGCCAGCAGCCAGGGCCATACGCAGTATTTT. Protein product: CASSQGHTQYF.

This CDR3 reads CASSLVLAGGQGETQYF. CDR3 nucleotides: TGTGCCAGCAGCTTGGTCCTAGCGGGGGGCCAGGGAGAGACCCAGTACTTC. The chain is built from TRBV5-4 and TRBJ2-5; 11 bases match TRBD2. Germline assignment: CDR1 SGHNT and CDR2 YYREEE (reference sequence). The CDR3 is made up of 17 amino acids. With 0 bases clipped from V and 4 bases from J, the junction kept 8 bases outside the gene matches.

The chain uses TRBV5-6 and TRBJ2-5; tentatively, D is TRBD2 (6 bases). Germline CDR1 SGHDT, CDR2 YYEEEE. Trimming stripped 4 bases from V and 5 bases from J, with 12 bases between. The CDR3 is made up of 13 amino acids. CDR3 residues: CASSPGTAETQYF. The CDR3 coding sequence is TGTGCCAGCAGCCCTGGGACTGCGGAGACCCAGTACTTC.

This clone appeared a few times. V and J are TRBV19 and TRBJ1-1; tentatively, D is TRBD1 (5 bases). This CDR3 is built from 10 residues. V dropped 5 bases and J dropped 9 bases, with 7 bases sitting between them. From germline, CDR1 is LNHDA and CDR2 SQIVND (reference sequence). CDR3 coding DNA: TGTGCCAGTAGTGGACAAAAAGCTTTCTTT. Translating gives CASSGQKAFF.

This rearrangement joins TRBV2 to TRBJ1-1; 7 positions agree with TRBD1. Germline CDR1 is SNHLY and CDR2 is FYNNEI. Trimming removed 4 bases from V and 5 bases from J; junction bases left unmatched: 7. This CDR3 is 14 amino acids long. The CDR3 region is CASSAGQGVTEAFF. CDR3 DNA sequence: TGTGCCAGCAGTGCGGGCCAGGGGGTAACTGAAGCTTTCTTT.

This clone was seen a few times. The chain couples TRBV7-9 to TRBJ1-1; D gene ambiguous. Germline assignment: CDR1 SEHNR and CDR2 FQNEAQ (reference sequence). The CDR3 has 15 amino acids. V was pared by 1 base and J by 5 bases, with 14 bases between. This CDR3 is CASSLVNSLGTEAFF. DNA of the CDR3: TGTGCCAGCAGCTTAGTCAATTCGCTGGGTACTGAAGCTTTCTTT.

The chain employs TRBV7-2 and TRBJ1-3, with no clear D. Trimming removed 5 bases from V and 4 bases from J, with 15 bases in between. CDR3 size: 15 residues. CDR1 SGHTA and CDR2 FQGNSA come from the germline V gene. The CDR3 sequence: CASSQPQTPGNTIYF. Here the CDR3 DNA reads TGTGCCAGCAGCCAGCCCCAAACCCCAGGAAACACCATATATTTT.

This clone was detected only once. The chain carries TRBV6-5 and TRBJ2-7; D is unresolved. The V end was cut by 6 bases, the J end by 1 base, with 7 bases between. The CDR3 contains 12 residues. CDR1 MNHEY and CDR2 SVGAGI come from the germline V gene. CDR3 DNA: TGTGCCAGCAGCCGTTCGTCCTACGAGCAGTACTTC. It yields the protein CASSRSSYEQYF.

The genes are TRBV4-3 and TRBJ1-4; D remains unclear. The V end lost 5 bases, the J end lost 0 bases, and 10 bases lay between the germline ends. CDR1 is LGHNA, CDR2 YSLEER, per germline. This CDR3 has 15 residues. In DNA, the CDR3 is TGCGCCAGCAGCTCCGGGGTGGCAACTAATGAAAAACTGTTTTTT. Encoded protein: CASSSGVATNEKLFF.

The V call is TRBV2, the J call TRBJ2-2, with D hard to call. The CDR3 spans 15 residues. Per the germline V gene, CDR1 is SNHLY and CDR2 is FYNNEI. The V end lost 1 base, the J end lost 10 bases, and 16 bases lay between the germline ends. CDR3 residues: CASSEVPVTGEELFF. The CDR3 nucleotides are TGTGCCAGCAGTGAAGTTCCTGTAACCGGTGAGGAGCTGTTTTTT. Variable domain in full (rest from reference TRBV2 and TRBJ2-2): EPEVTQTPSHQVTQMGQEVILRCVPISNHLYFYWYRQILGQKVEFLVSFYNNEISEKSEIFDDQFSVERPDGSNFTLKIRSTKLEDSAMYFCASSEVPVTGEELFFGEGSRLTVL.

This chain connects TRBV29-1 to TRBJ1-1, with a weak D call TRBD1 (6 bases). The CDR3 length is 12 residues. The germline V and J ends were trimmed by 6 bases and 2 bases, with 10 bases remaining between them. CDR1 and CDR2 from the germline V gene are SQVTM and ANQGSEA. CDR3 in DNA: TGCAGCGTGAAACAGGGAAACACTGAAGCTTTCTTT. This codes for CSVKQGNTEAFF.

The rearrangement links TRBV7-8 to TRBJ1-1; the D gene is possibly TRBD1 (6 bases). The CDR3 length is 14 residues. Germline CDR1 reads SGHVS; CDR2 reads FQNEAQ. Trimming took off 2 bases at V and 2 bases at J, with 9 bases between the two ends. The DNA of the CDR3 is TGTGCCAGCAGCTTATCAGGGGATAACACTGAAGCTTTCTTT. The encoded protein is CASSLSGDNTEAFF. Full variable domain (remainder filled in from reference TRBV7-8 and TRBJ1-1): GAGVSQSPRYKVAKRGQDVALRCDPISGHVSLFWYQQALGQGPEFLTYFQNEAQLDKSGLPSDRFFAERPEGSVSTLKIQRTQQEDSAVYLCASSLSGDNTEAFFGQGTRLTVV.

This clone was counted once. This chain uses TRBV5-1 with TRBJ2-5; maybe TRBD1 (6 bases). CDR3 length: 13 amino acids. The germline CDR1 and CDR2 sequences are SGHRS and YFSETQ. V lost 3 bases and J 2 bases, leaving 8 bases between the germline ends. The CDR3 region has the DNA TGCGCCAGCAGCTACGGACAGCAAGAGACCCAGTACTTC. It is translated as CASSYGQQETQYF.

CDR3 sequence (DNA): TGTGCCAGCAGCTTTCCCAGCGGAGATACGCAGTATTTT. Translated: CASSFPSGDTQYF. The rearrangement uses TRBV5-4 and TRBJ2-3; a possible D gene is TRBD2 (5 bases). V dropped 2 bases and J dropped 5 bases, with 9 bases sitting between them. The CDR3 spans 13 residues. Per germline, CDR1 SGHNT and CDR2 YYREEE (reference sequence). Combining the CDR3 with reference TRBV5-4 and TRBJ2-3 gives the whole variable domain ETGVTQSPTHLIKTRGQQVTLRCSSQSGHNTVSWYQQALGQGPQFIFQYYREEENGRGNFPPRFSGLQFPNYSSELNVNALELDDSALYLCASSFPSGDTQYFGPGTRLTVL.

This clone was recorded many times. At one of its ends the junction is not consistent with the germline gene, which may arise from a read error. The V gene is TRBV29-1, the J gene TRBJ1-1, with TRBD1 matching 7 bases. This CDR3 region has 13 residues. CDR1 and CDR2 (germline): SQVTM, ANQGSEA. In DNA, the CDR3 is TGCAGCGTTCAAGACAGGGAGTGGAGTGAAGCTTTCTTT. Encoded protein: CSVQDREWSEAFF.

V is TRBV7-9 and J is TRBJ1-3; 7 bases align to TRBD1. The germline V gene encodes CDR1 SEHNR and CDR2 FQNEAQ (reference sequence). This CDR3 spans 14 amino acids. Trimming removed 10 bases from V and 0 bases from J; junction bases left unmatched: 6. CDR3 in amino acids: CATTTGISGNTIYF. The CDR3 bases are TGTGCCACCACGACAGGGATCTCTGGAAACACCATATATTTT.

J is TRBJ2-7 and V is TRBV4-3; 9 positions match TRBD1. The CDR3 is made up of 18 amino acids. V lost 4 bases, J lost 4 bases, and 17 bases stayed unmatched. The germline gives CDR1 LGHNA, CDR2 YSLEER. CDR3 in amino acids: CASSLYDSGQGTVYEQYF. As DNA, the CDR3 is TGCGCCAGCAGCCTATACGATTCGGGACAGGGCACGGTATACGAGCAGTACTTC.

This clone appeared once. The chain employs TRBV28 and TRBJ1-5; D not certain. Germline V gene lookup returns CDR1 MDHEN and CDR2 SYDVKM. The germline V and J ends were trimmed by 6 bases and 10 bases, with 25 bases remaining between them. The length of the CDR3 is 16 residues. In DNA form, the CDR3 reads TGTGCCAGCAGCCCCGTGGGAGCCACTACTCAAGGACCCCAGCATTTT. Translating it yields CASSPVGATTQGPQHF.